This T cell receptor beta chain derives from a study of T cell repertoires in cytomegalovirus infection. The CDR3 runs 13 residues. V was clipped by 1 base and J by 7 bases, with 8 bases between them. CDR1 and CDR2 (germline): MGHRA, YSYEKL. At least ten counts were recorded for this clonotype. Antigen unknown. One entry per CDR3 protein, called by TCRdb with MiXCR from the reads. This sample yields approximately 730,000 distinct CDR3 sequences, of which under 35% are seen a single time; approximately 14% belongs to the top ten. Here the sequenced sample was cultured CD8+ T cells from PBMCs, taken from culture after CMV antigen stimulation. This clonotype was obtained from a human donor in good health (CMV status not recorded). Some clones in this sample may be carry-over from other donors' samples. The chain employs TRBV4-1 and TRBJ1-5; D is ambiguous. CDR3 residues: CASSQVSAQPQHF. The DNA for the CDR3 is TGCGCCAGCAGCCAAGTCAGTGCCCAGCCCCAGCATTTT.